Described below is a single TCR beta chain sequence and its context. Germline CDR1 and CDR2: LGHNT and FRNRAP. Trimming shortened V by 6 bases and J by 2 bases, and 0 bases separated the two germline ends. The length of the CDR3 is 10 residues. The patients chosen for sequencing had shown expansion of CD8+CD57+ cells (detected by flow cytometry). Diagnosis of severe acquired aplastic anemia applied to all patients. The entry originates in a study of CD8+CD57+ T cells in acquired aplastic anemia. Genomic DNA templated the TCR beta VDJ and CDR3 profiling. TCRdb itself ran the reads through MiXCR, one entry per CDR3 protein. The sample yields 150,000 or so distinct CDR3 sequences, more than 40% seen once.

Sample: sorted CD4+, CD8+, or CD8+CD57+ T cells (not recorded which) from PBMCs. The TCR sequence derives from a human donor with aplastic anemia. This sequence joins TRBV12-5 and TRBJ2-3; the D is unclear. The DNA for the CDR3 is TGTGCTAGTGGCACAGATACGCAGTATTTT. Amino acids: CASGTDTQYF.